This TCR beta chain appears in the sequencing data of a study of shared clonotypes between healthy human individuals. Trimming shortened V by 2 bases and J by 0 bases, and 8 bases separated the two germline ends. The germline gives CDR1 MNHEY, CDR2 SVGAGI. CDR3 size: 14 residues. Every subset's genomic DNA went evenly onto several immunoSEQ plates. Per the authors' pipeline: Junction-only sequences without quality scores came from ImmunoSEQ, so filtering differed. Some clones are missing from TCRdb's copy, which holds only in-frame ones; the method was immunoSEQ multiplex PCR. The D gene and trimming were derived from the DNA, and the V and J assignments and clone size from that table. The sample records about 600,000 clones, around 78% being singletons. Study donors comprised healthy, HIV-negative adults devoid of recent acute infection or vaccination. All the donors were Caucasian adults who lived in Nashville, Tennessee.

This clone occurred once. The sequence was collected from a woman aged 35 to 49 in good health. Some clones in this sample may be carry-over from other donors' samples. The rearrangement uses TRBV6-5 and TRBJ2-7; D is uncertain. What was sequenced was PBMCs. The CDR3: CASSYGVDSYEQYF. The CDR3 nucleotides are TGTGCCAGCAGTTACGGTGTGGACTCCTACGAGCAGTACTTC.